The 31 T cell receptor beta chains presented below share a single source sample, sequenced in a study of blood T cells in healthy people across ages. It was with a sample-barcoded 5' primer and a J-beta primer mix that a second PCR of roughly 7 to 12 cycles was run. In TCRdb, the 5' RACE reads were re-called with MiXCR into one record per CDR3 protein. The data contain over 600,000 distinct CDR3 sequences, 46% of them seen just once; the ten biggest clones take up less than 20%. The sequenced sample consisted of blood. The receptors come from a man aged 80 or over in good health.

V usage is TRBV7-3 and J usage is TRBJ2-7; 8 positions match TRBD1. Trimming at V came to 5 bases and at J to 2 bases, leaving 11 bases not matched to a gene. This CDR3 spans 16 amino acids. The germline V gene encodes CDR1 SGHTA and CDR2 FQGTGA. The CDR3 sequence is CASSPGGQGNPYEQYF. In nucleotides, the CDR3 is TGTGCCAGCAGCCCCGGTGGACAGGGAAATCCCTACGAGCAGTACTTC.

This clonotype showed up just a few times. The chain joins TRBV4-2 to TRBJ1-5; a weak D match, TRBD1 (6 bases). The CDR3 extends over 16 amino acids. V shed 2 bases and J shed 7 bases, with 18 bases lying between them. Germline V CDR1 and CDR2: LGHNA, YNFKEQ. The CDR3 DNA is TGTGCCAGCAGCCAAAACCTAGGGCCAGGGGAACAGCCCCAGCATTTT. Translated: CASSQNLGPGEQPQHF.

The J gene is TRBJ1-2, the V gene TRBV7-6; 7 bases line up with TRBD1. The CDR3 loop spans 13 amino acids. Germline values: CDR1 SGHVS, CDR2 FNYEAQ. V lost 5 bases to trimming and J lost 7 bases; unmatched junction nucleotides: 7. This CDR3 reads CASSQGGVGGYTF. DNA for the CDR3: TGTGCCAGCAGCCAGGGGGGGGTTGGTGGCTACACCTTC.

The table lists this clonotype with a few counts. The chain has TRBV20-1 and TRBJ2-1, with a weak D call TRBD1 (5 bases). CDR1 is DFQATT, CDR2 SNEGSKA, per germline (reference sequence). V was shortened by 6 bases and J by 4 bases, with 10 bases between the two germline ends. The CDR3 is made up of 12 amino acids. This chain's CDR3 is CSANTGYNEQFF. The CDR3 DNA reads TGCAGTGCCAATACAGGTTACAATGAGCAGTTCTTC.

Written as DNA, the CDR3 is TGTGCCAGCAGTGCAGGGACAGGGGGGAATTCACCCCTCCACTTT. Translating gives CASSAGTGGNSPLHF. This chain uses TRBV27 with TRBJ1-6; 11 positions match TRBD1. Germline trimming cut 5 bases from V and 7 bases from J; bases unmatched to any gene: 4. Germline assignment: CDR1 MNHEY and CDR2 SMNVEV (reference sequence). This CDR3 region has 15 residues.

The chain is built from TRBV10-3 and TRBJ1-1, with unresolved D. Germline CDR1 and CDR2: ENHRY and SYGVKD. There are 15 residues in the CDR3. Trimming pared 4 bases from V and 0 bases from J, leaving 12 bases between. The chain's CDR3 is CAISAEDYMNTEAFF. CDR3 sequence (DNA): TGTGCCATCAGTGCGGAGGATTATATGAACACTGAAGCTTTCTTT.

The sample holds one count of this clonotype. The chain links TRBV28 to TRBJ2-3; TRBD1 aligns across 7 bases. This CDR3 has 14 residues. V lost 5 bases, J lost 3 bases, and 5 bases stayed unmatched. Germline CDR1 reads MDHEN; CDR2 reads SYDVKM. The CDR3 here is CASSPADRTDTQYF. CDR3 DNA sequence: TGTGCCAGCAGTCCCGCGGACAGGACAGATACGCAGTATTTT.

V usage is TRBV20-1 and J usage is TRBJ1-5, with D tentatively TRBD1 (6 bases). CDR1 and CDR2 (germline): DFQATT, SNEGSKA (reference sequence). The CDR3 covers 14 residues. V lost 6 bases and J 3 bases, leaving 15 bases between the germline ends. The CDR3 is CSAPPGGYNQPQHF. The CDR3 DNA follows: TGCAGTGCCCCCCCGGGGGGCTACAATCAGCCCCAGCATTTT.

CDR3 coding DNA: TGTGCCAGCAGTTACCAGTACGAGCAGTACTTC. Its protein product is CASSYQYEQYF. The genes are TRBV6-6 and TRBJ2-7; unclear D gene. CDR3 length equals 11 residues. V was trimmed by 2 bases and J by 4 bases, leaving 3 bases between them. In germline, CDR1 is MNHNY, CDR2 SVGAGI (reference sequence).

The chain recombines TRBV20-1 with TRBJ2-5; a possible D gene is TRBD2 (6 bases). CDR1 and CDR2 (germline): DFQATT, SNEGSKA (reference sequence). The length of the CDR3 is 17 residues. The V gene lost 0 bases and the J gene lost 11 bases, with 28 bases spanning the gap. The CDR3 coding sequence is TGCAGTGCTAGAGATCGTAGGGGTCGTAGCGGTATTAATGAGCAGTACTTC. Amino acids: CSARDRRGRSGINEQYF.

This rearrangement joins TRBV6-5 to TRBJ2-5; TRBD2 matches 9 bases. Germline CDR1 is MNHEY and CDR2 is SVGAGI. With V trimmed by 5 bases and J by 0 bases, 7 bases remained unmatched. There are 16 residues in the CDR3. CDR3 coding DNA: TGTGCCAGCAGTCCCGGACTAGCGATGTACCAAGAGACCCAGTACTTC. It codes for CASSPGLAMYQETQYF.

There are a few counts of this clonotype. The rearrangement joins TRBV12-5 to TRBJ2-1, with D unclear. The CDR3 is 13 residues long. Trimming shortened V by 1 base and J by 3 bases, and 4 bases separated the two germline ends. Looked up from germline, CDR1 is LGHNT and CDR2 is FRNRAP. CDR3 residues: CASGLEIYNEQFF. The CDR3 nucleotides are TGTGCTAGTGGTTTGGAAATCTACAATGAGCAGTTCTTC.

This chain uses TRBV29-1 with TRBJ2-1, with a possible D match to TRBD2 (5 bases). This CDR3 contains 11 residues. Trimming removed 7 bases at V and 6 bases at J, with 10 bases between. The germline V gene encodes CDR1 SQVTM and CDR2 ANQGSEA. The chain's CDR3 is CSGARGNEQFF. In DNA, the CDR3 is TGCAGCGGAGCTCGGGGCAATGAGCAGTTCTTC.

This clonotype has ten or more counts. J is TRBJ2-7 and V is TRBV21-1. TRBV21-1 is an annotated pseudogene. The CDR3 is 18 residues long. This CDR3 is CASSKPHLETRISYEQYF. CDR3 coding DNA: TGTGCCAGCAGCAAACCACATCTAGAGACTAGGATATCCTACGAGCAGTACTTC.

The genes are TRBV6-1 and TRBJ2-1; 7 nucleotides line up with TRBD2. The J call may be mistaken, given a closer DNA end match to TRBJ2-7. Germline CDR1 is MNHNS and CDR2 is SASEGT. The CDR3 covers 16 residues. The CDR3 sequence is CASEGIAGDSYNEQYF. The CDR3 coding sequence is TGTGCCAGTGAGGGAATAGCGGGCGACTCCTACAATGAGCAGTACTTC.

The chain joins TRBV25-1 to TRBJ2-3; 8 bases line up with TRBD2. Germline V gene data show CDR1 as MGHDK and CDR2 as SYGVNS. The CDR3 has 16 amino acids. The J segment lost 9 bases and the V segment lost 6 bases, leaving 17 bases of the junction unmatched. The CDR3, as DNA: TGTGCCAGCAGATCAAGTAGAGCCGGGAGGGCCGACACGCAGTATTTT. This encodes CASRSSRAGRADTQYF.

This chain uses TRBV20-1 with TRBJ2-1; a weak D match, TRBD2 (6 bases). Trimming cost V 5 bases and J 7 bases, with 24 bases left between them. Germline V lookup: CDR1 DFQATT, CDR2 SNEGSKA (reference sequence). The CDR3 covers 16 residues. The CDR3 sequence is CSALELGTLGTNEQFF. CDR3 nucleotide sequence: TGCAGTGCTCTCGAACTGGGGACTCTAGGGACTAATGAGCAGTTCTTC.

This clonotype came up a few times. The gene calls are TRBV20-1 and TRBJ2-1; perhaps TRBD1 as D (6 bases). The V gene's germline CDR1 is DFQATT and CDR2 SNEGSKA (reference sequence). V dropped 6 bases and J dropped 2 bases, with 17 bases sitting between them. The CDR3 consists of 15 residues. The DNA for the CDR3 is TGCAGTGCAACCGACAGGATATGGGCCTACAATGAGCAGTTCTTC. It translates to CSATDRIWAYNEQFF.

The chain employs TRBV5-1 and TRBJ2-3; 7 bases are shared with TRBD1. The CDR3 runs 16 residues. Germline lookup yields CDR1 SGHRS and CDR2 YFSETQ. The junction had 9 bases not matched to a gene; V was cut back by 3 bases and J by 2 bases. The CDR3 protein is CASSSATGRATDTQYF. In DNA form, the CDR3 reads TGCGCCAGCAGCTCCGCGACAGGGCGGGCCACAGATACGCAGTATTTT.

The chain links TRBV20-1 to TRBJ1-1; D uncertain. The CDR3 has 15 amino acids. V was clipped by 3 bases and J by 0 bases, with 14 bases between them. Germline CDR1 reads DFQATT; CDR2 reads SNEGSKA (reference sequence). The CDR3 is CSASHGYPMNTEAFF. CDR3 DNA sequence: TGCAGTGCTAGTCACGGGTACCCTATGAACACTGAAGCTTTCTTT.

This sequence joins TRBV6-1 and TRBJ2-7, with 8 bases that match TRBD1. Germline V CDR1 and CDR2: MNHNS, SASEGT. V trimming: 1 base; J trimming: 4 bases; junction bases outside the gene matches: 18. This CDR3 spans 19 amino acids. CDR3 DNA: TGTGCCAGCAGTGAAGGCTGGACAGGGCATCTATCGCTGGCATACGAGCAGTACTTC. Protein sequence: CASSEGWTGHLSLAYEQYF.

As for this clonotype: Compared with germline, one end of the junction differs, possibly owing to a read error. The J gene is TRBJ2-6, the V gene TRBV18, with a possible D match to TRBD1 (5 bases). The germline CDR1 and CDR2 sequences are KGHSH and LQKENI. This CDR3 region has 16 residues. The CDR3 DNA sequence: TGTGCCACCTCGGGCACAACCTCAGGTGGGGCCAGCGTCCTGACTTTC. Residues: CATSGTTSGGASVLTF.

The chain is built from TRBV21-1 and TRBJ2-3. TRBV21-1 is designated a pseudogene. The CDR3 consists of 9 residues. The CDR3 sequence is CASNGTQYF. The CDR3 DNA follows: TGTGCCAGCAACGGTACGCAGTATTTT.

On this clonotype: Germline is not matched at one junction end, which may reflect a read error. The V and J genes are TRBV7-2 and TRBJ2-7, with D perhaps given as TRBD1 or TRBD2 (5 bases each). Germline CDR1 and CDR2: SGHTA and FQGNSA. The CDR3 length is 13 residues. CDR3 coding DNA: TGTGCCAGCAGCCCCTTTAGGGACGGGGAGCGGTACTTC. Translated: CASSPFRDGERYF.

This clonotype was found a few times. The gene calls are TRBV6-2 or TRBV6-3 and TRBJ2-5, with D tentatively TRBD1 or TRBD2 (5 bases each). The V gene lost 5 bases and the J gene lost 7 bases, with 17 bases spanning the gap. Germline V gene lookup returns CDR1 MNHEY and CDR2 SVGEGT. The CDR3 has 14 residues. CDR3 sequence reads: CASSLAGTAGTQYF. CDR3 DNA sequence: TGTGCCAGCAGTCTCGCCGGGACGGCTGGGACCCAGTACTTC.

The V call is TRBV28, the J call TRBJ2-1; no clear D. The CDR3 sequence is 14 residues long. From germline, CDR1 is MDHEN and CDR2 SYDVKM. V was shortened by 3 bases and J by 7 bases, with 13 bases between the two germline ends. CDR3 in amino acids: CASSFGAGKNEQFF. DNA for the CDR3: TGTGCCAGCAGTTTCGGAGCCGGTAAAAATGAGCAGTTCTTC.

Comments on this clonotype: This may arise from a read error, as a much more abundant clone is one base away. The chain couples TRBV7-2 to TRBJ1-2, with D uncertain. This CDR3 is 16 amino acids long. The germline V gene encodes CDR1 SGHTA and CDR2 FQGNSA. V lost 5 bases, J lost 0 bases, and 16 bases lay in between. The DNA of the CDR3 is TGTGCCAGCAGCCTTGGAGGCACAACCTCTAACTATGGCTACACCTTC. Protein product: CASSLGGTTSNYGYTF.

The chain employs TRBV5-1 and TRBJ2-3; 8 bases are shared with TRBD2. V lost 2 bases, J lost 7 bases, and 9 bases stayed unmatched. The germline CDR1 and CDR2 sequences are SGHRS and YFSETQ. The CDR3 spans 15 residues. The CDR3 DNA is TGCGCCAGCAGCTTACAAGCGGGAGTTGCAAATACGCAGTATTTT. Protein product: CASSLQAGVANTQYF.

The table lists this clonotype with a count of one. The chain uses TRBV12-3 or TRBV12-4 and TRBJ2-1; a possible D gene is TRBD1 (6 bases). CDR3 length: 13 amino acids. V was clipped by 7 bases and J by 4 bases, with 11 bases between them. CDR3 DNA sequence: TGTGCCAGCAAAGAGGGACAATACAATGAGCAGTTCTTC. Protein: CASKEGQYNEQFF.

The chain recombines TRBV7-9 with TRBJ2-3, with TRBD2 identical over 7 bases. J gave up 2 bases and V 5 bases, and 7 bases lay outside the gene matches. The CDR3 has 15 residues. CDR1 SEHNR and CDR2 FQNEAQ come from the germline V gene (reference sequence). The CDR3 region has the DNA TGTGCCAGCAGCCCCACAGCGGGGCTCACAGATACGCAGTATTTT. This sequence encodes CASSPTAGLTDTQYF.

The chain carries TRBV11-3 and TRBJ1-1; 9 bases fit TRBD1. The CDR3 extends over 14 amino acids. The germline V gene encodes CDR1 SGHNT and CDR2 YENEEA. The V segment lost 5 bases and the J segment 5 bases; nucleotides outside the gene matches: 6. DNA for the CDR3: TGTGCCAGCAGCCGCGGGACAGGGAGGACTGAAGCTTTCTTT. It specifies CASSRGTGRTEAFF.